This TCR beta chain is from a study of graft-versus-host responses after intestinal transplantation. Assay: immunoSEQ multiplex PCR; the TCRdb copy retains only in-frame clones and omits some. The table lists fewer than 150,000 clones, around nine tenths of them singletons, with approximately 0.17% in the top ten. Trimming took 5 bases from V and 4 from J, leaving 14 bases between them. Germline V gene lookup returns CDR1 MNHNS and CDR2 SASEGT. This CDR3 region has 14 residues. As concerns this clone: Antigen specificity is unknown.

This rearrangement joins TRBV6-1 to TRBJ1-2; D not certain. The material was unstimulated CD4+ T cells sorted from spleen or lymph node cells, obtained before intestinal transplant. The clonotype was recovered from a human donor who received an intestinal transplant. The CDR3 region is CASSSAPASYGYTF. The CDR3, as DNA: TGTGCCAGCAGTTCCGCTCCCGCCAGCTATGGCTACACCTTC.